The clone carrying this T cell receptor beta chain has only a few counts. This table comes from immunoSEQ multiplex PCR, and its TCRdb copy is limited to in-frame clones, with some not included. This sample has fewer than 350,000 clones, with 75% to 90% found just once. Participants were aged about 18 to 100 years, lived in roughly 25 US areas, and enrolled virtually. Participants were placed into cohorts based on the clinical history they reported. Recovery meant two consecutive negative NP/OP PCR tests, professional clearance, or resolved symptoms. This record comes from a study of blood T cell repertoires in COVID-19. Trimming pared 1 base from V and 9 bases from J, leaving 6 bases between. The germline gives CDR1 SGHAT, CDR2 FQNNGV. This CDR3 has 12 residues.

The chain carries TRBV11-2 and TRBJ2-2, with no clear D. Source material: PBMCs or T cells enriched from blood (not recorded which). The sequence was collected from a man aged 55 to 70 who had recovered from COVID-19. The CDR3 coding sequence is TGTGCCAGCAGCTTAGGGTACAGGGAGCTGTTTTTT. This sequence encodes CASSLGYRELFF.